A single sample gave rise to the 16 T cell receptor beta chains below, sequenced in a study of blood T cells in healthy people across ages. A second PCR of roughly 7 to 11 cycles used a sample-barcoded 5' primer and a J-beta primer mix. TCRdb passed the 5' RACE reads through MiXCR, listing each CDR3 protein once. The table lists hundreds of thousands of distinct CDR3 sequences, roughly 48% of them singletons, with 20% to 25% in the top ten. The sequencing sample was made of blood. These receptor sequences come from a man at least 80 years old in good health.

J is TRBJ2-7 and V is TRBV30; no definite D call. V lost 0 bases and J 2 bases, leaving 5 bases between the germline ends. Germline V gives CDR1 GTSNPN, CDR2 SVGIG (reference sequence). The CDR3 sequence is 12 residues long. The CDR3 nucleotides are TGTGCCTGGAGTGTATCGACCTACGAGCAGTACTTC. It yields the protein CAWSVSTYEQYF.

CDR3 sequence reads: CSARQGGEKLFF. The CDR3 coding sequence is TGCAGCGCGAGACAGGGGGGTGAAAAACTGTTTTTT. The chain recombines TRBV29-1 with TRBJ1-4, with 9 bases aligning to TRBD1. This CDR3 is built from 12 residues. J lost 7 bases, V lost 7 bases, and 4 bases had no gene match. Germline V gene data show CDR1 as SQVTM and CDR2 as ANQGSEA.

The chain combines TRBV7-3 with TRBJ2-2; D is undetermined. Looked up from germline, CDR1 is SGHTA and CDR2 is FQGTGA. The CDR3 spans 15 residues. Trimming took off 5 bases at V and 7 bases at J, with 17 bases between the two ends. The CDR3 DNA sequence: TGTGCCAGCAGCCCCCGTGGCCCACCTAGCGGGGAGCTGTTTTTT. Translation: CASSPRGPPSGELFF.

The chain recombines TRBV2 with TRBJ2-3; TRBD2 matches at 13 bases. The CDR3 runs 17 residues. V was pared by 4 bases and J by 1 base, with 5 bases of the junction left unmatched. Germline CDR1 reads SNHLY; CDR2 reads FYNNEI. Here the CDR3 reads CASSVLAGGPGTDTQYF. CDR3 nucleotides: TGTGCCAGCAGTGTACTAGCGGGAGGGCCCGGCACAGATACGCAGTATTTT.

As DNA, the CDR3 is TGTGCCAGCAGCGTAGGCGGTCTAGGTTCCTACGAGCAGTACTTC. Amino acids: CASSVGGLGSYEQYF. This sequence joins TRBV9 and TRBJ2-7, with no clear D. The CDR3 consists of 15 residues. Trimming cost V 0 bases and J 1 base, with 11 bases left between them. CDR1 is SGDLS and CDR2 is YYNGEE in the germline V gene.

The chain employs TRBV20-1 and TRBJ2-5; TRBD2 aligns across 11 bases. CDR3 length: 16 residues. The trim removed 6 bases at V and 5 bases at J, leaving 14 bases unmatched. From germline, CDR1 is DFQATT and CDR2 SNEGSKA (reference sequence). CDR3 nucleotide sequence: TGCAGTGCGCAACGGGATAGCGGGGGGGCTAGGGAGACCCAGTACTTC. Amino acid sequence: CSAQRDSGGARETQYF.

The chain recombines TRBV6-5 with TRBJ2-3; D ambiguous. The CDR3 contains 14 residues. V was shortened by 8 bases and J by 2 bases, with 14 bases between the two germline ends. Looked up from germline, CDR1 is MNHEY and CDR2 is SVGAGI. CDR3 loop: CASRLSPFTDTQYF. For the CDR3, the DNA is TGTGCCAGCCGTCTTAGTCCGTTCACAGATACGCAGTATTTT.

This clonotype appeared many times. The chain links TRBV7-2 to TRBJ2-7; D may be TRBD1 (6 bases). Trimming removed 5 bases at V and 1 base at J, with 12 bases between. Germline V gives CDR1 SGHTA, CDR2 FQGNSA. CDR3 length: 14 amino acids. This CDR3 is CASSPDRSSYEQYF. The CDR3 bases are TGTGCCAGCAGCCCGGACAGAAGTTCCTACGAGCAGTACTTC.

This clonotype has more than one count but fewer than ten. The chain uses TRBV15 and TRBJ2-4, with TRBD1 matching 9 bases. CDR1 is LNHNV, CDR2 YYDKDF, per germline (reference sequence). The CDR3 has 17 residues. Trimming removed 4 bases from V and 0 bases from J; junction bases left unmatched: 7. For the CDR3, the DNA is TGTGCCACCAGCAAAACTCCGGGACAGGGAGCCAAAAACATTCAGTACTTC. Protein sequence: CATSKTPGQGAKNIQYF. The full variable domain, in which reference TRBV15 and TRBJ2-4 provide the parts outside the CDR3, is DAMVIQNPRYQVTQFGKPVTLSCSQTLNHNVMYWYQQKSSQAPKLLFHYYDKDFNNEADTPDNFQSRRPNTSFCFLDIRSPGLGDTAMYLCATSKTPGQGAKNIQYFGAGTRLSVL.

The chain uses TRBV6-5 and TRBJ1-5; 9 nucleotides align to TRBD1. Germline V gene data show CDR1 as MNHEY and CDR2 as SVGAGI. J lost 7 bases, V lost 6 bases, and 4 bases had no gene match. This CDR3 has 13 amino acids. CDR3 in amino acids: CASRGTGQQPQHF. CDR3 nucleotides: TGTGCCAGCAGGGGGACAGGGCAACAGCCCCAGCATTTT.

J is TRBJ1-1 and V is TRBV20-1; weak D call: TRBD1 (6 bases). V gave up 0 bases and J gave up 5 bases, with 10 bases separating them. Germline CDR1 DFQATT, CDR2 SNEGSKA (reference sequence). The CDR3 totals 13 residues. The CDR3 is CSARDDRTTEAFF. CDR3 nucleotides: TGCAGTGCTAGAGATGACAGGACTACTGAAGCTTTCTTT.

A note on this clonotype: Germline is not matched at one junction end, which may reflect a read error. The V gene is TRBV7-7, the J gene TRBJ2-5; TRBD2 agrees at 13 bases. The CDR3 has 15 amino acids. Per germline, CDR1 SSHAT and CDR2 FNYEAQ (reference sequence). CDR3 sequence (DNA): TGTGCTAGCAGCGATACTAGCGGGGGGGCGGAGACCCAGTACTTC. It codes for CASSDTSGGAETQYF. The full variable domain, with the rest looked up from reference TRBV7-7 and TRBJ2-5, is GAGVSQSPRYKVTKRGQDVTLRCDPISSHATLYWYQQALGQGPEFLTYFNYEAQPDKSGLPSDRFSAERPEGSISTLTIQRTEQRDSAMYRCASSDTSGGAETQYFGPGTRLLVL.

This clonotype was counted only a few times. This chain links TRBV20-1 with TRBJ1-2; no definite D call. The V gene lost 1 base and the J gene lost 4 bases, with 13 bases spanning the gap. The CDR3 has 14 residues. Germline V gene sequence: CDR1 DFQATT, CDR2 SNEGSKA (reference sequence). The CDR3 DNA is TGCAGTGCTAGAGGAGACAATGAGGCCTATGGCTACACCTTC. This sequence encodes CSARGDNEAYGYTF.

The rearrangement uses TRBV7-9 and TRBJ2-5, with TRBD2 identical over 7 bases. The CDR3 length is 15 residues. Germline loops: CDR1 SEHNR, CDR2 FQNEAQ (reference sequence). V lost 5 bases to trimming and J lost 5 bases; unmatched junction nucleotides: 11. Here the CDR3 DNA reads TGTGCCAGCAGCAATACTGGGACTAACAGTGAGACCCAGTACTTC. As protein: CASSNTGTNSETQYF. Supplemented by reference TRBV7-9 and TRBJ2-5, the full variable domain reads DTGVSQNPRHKITKRGQNVTFRCDPISEHNRLYWYRQTLGQGPEFLTYFQNEAQLEKSRLLSDRFSAERPKGSFSTLEIQRTEQGDSAMYLCASSNTGTNSETQYFGPGTRLLVL.

Notes on this clonotype: A clone one base away is much larger, so this may be a read error. The V and J genes are TRBV7-2 and TRBJ1-4, with D unclear. There are 16 residues in the CDR3. Germline assignment: CDR1 SGHTA and CDR2 FQGNSA. V gave up 1 base and J gave up 0 bases, with 9 bases separating them. The CDR3 loop is CTSSLGFVATNEKLFF. CDR3 DNA: TGTACCAGCAGCTTAGGTTTCGTCGCAACTAATGAAAAACTGTTTTTT.

The chain carries TRBV6-5 and TRBJ2-5, with D possibly matching TRBD1 (6 bases). Germline CDR1 reads MNHEY; CDR2 reads SVGAGI. V lost 6 bases, J lost 11 bases, and 19 bases lay in between. This CDR3 is 13 amino acids long. CDR3 DNA: TGTGCCAGCAGGGACAACAGGGTCAATGAGCAGTACTTC. Residues: CASRDNRVNEQYF.